The 9 T cell receptor beta chains given below trace back to one sample, sequenced in a study of CD8+ T cells in alopecia areata. The authors extracted RNA and reverse transcribed it into cDNA as the sequencing template. Sequencing was performed with immunoSEQ multiplex PCR; in TCRdb, only in-frame clones are kept and a portion is missing. Of 130,000 to 150,000 clones in the sample, over 45% were seen once. The sequenced sample consisted of CD4+ T cells sorted from blood. The receptor source for this set is a human donor with alopecia areata.

The chain is built from TRBV7-3 and TRBJ1-5; D ambiguous. Germline V gene sequence: CDR1 SGHTA, CDR2 FQGTGA. V lost 5 bases and J 6 bases, leaving 8 bases between the germline ends. The CDR3 is 12 residues long. The CDR3 nucleotides read TGTGCCAGCAGCCCTAACGGTCAGCCCCAGCATTTT. The encoded protein is CASSPNGQPQHF.

The chain employs TRBV7-2 and TRBJ1-2; 8 bases match TRBD1. Trimming removed 5 bases from V and 8 bases from J; junction bases left unmatched: 7. The length of the CDR3 is 13 residues. Per germline, CDR1 SGHTA and CDR2 FQGNSA. The CDR3 DNA follows: TGTGCCAGCAGCCCGGACAGGGTGCTCGGCTACACCTTC. This translates into CASSPDRVLGYTF.

This rearrangement joins TRBV19 to TRBJ2-7; 7 nucleotides align to TRBD1. The ends lost 5 bases at V and 3 bases at J; junction bases unmatched: 10. Germline CDR1 and CDR2: LNHDA and SQIVND (reference sequence). This CDR3 has 15 residues. CDR3 protein: CASSPPGTVVYEQYF. CDR3 bases: TGTGCCAGTAGTCCTCCCGGGACAGTGGTCTACGAGCAGTACTTC.

There are a few counts of this clone. This chain connects TRBV29-1 to TRBJ2-1, with TRBD1 as a possible D gene (6 bases). Germline V gives CDR1 SQVTM, CDR2 ANQGSEA. This CDR3 is 14 amino acids long. V was clipped by 4 bases and J by 9 bases, with 19 bases between them. The chain's CDR3 is CSVAGVARLGEQFF. CDR3 DNA sequence: TGCAGCGTTGCAGGGGTAGCGAGATTGGGTGAGCAGTTCTTC.

The gene calls are TRBV28 and TRBJ2-7; the match to TRBD2 covers 10 bases. The length of the CDR3 is 18 residues. Germline CDR1 and CDR2: MDHEN and SYDVKM. J lost 7 bases, V lost 5 bases, and 20 bases had no gene match. CDR3 sequence: CASSGLASGRAYHLEQYF. CDR3 nucleotides: TGTGCCAGCAGTGGCCTAGCTAGCGGGAGAGCGTATCATTTGGAGCAGTACTTC.

The chain employs TRBV7-8 and TRBJ2-7; 14 bases map to TRBD2. J was trimmed by 4 bases and V by 2 bases; bases with no gene match: 7. This CDR3 comprises 17 residues. Germline V gives CDR1 SGHVS, CDR2 FQNEAQ. Here the CDR3 DNA reads TGTGCCAGCAGCTTACCCGGACTAGCGGGAGGATGGTACGAGCAGTACTTC. This codes for CASSLPGLAGGWYEQYF.

J is TRBJ1-1 and V is TRBV2; 8 bases map to TRBD1. This CDR3 has 16 amino acids. V was pared by 6 bases and J by 0 bases, with 9 bases of the junction left unmatched. Germline V lookup: CDR1 SNHLY, CDR2 FYNNEI. CDR3 in amino acids: CASRDRTGSMNTEAFF. The CDR3 DNA follows: TGTGCCAGCAGGGACCGGACAGGGAGCATGAACACTGAAGCTTTCTTT. The entire variable domain, with the rest obtained from reference TRBV2 and TRBJ1-1, is as follows: EPEVTQTPSHQVTQMGQEVILRCVPISNHLYFYWYRQILGQKVEFLVSFYNNEISEKSEIFDDQFSVERPDGSNFTLKIRSTKLEDSAMYFCASRDRTGSMNTEAFFGQGTRLTVV.

This clone has just a few counts. A junction boundary mismatches the germline segment, possibly from a read error. The V gene is TRBV29-1, the J gene TRBJ1-1; tentatively, D is TRBD1 (5 bases). Germline CDR1 is SQVTM and CDR2 is ANQGSEA. This CDR3 region has 9 residues. The CDR3 protein is CSVDPGRRF. The CDR3 nucleotides read TGCAGCGTGGATCCGGGACGCCGGTTT.

The rearrangement uses TRBV29-1 and TRBJ1-2; 7 bases align to TRBD1. J lost 4 bases, V lost 0 bases, and 8 bases had no gene match. The CDR3 spans 15 residues. Germline V gene data show CDR1 as SQVTM and CDR2 as ANQGSEA. CDR3 sequence reads: CSVEEAYRGPYGYTF. The CDR3 nucleotides are TGCAGCGTTGAAGAAGCCTACAGGGGACCCTATGGCTACACCTTC.